The sequence of this T cell receptor (beta chain) was determined in a study of cytomegalovirus exposure and HLA in healthy donors. Study summary: Falling in the Caucasian-associated ancestry cluster were roughly 80% of under 450 genotyped donors.

A word on this clone: Antigen specificity is unknown.

This CDR3 has 15 residues. Unmatched junction bases numbered 6, after V lost 2 bases and J lost 4 bases. The germline V gene has CDR1 SGHTA and CDR2 FQGNSA. General observations from the study: Later analysis showed most CMV-associated TCR beta chains appearing HLA-restricted. Being productive about 87% or about 30% of the time was typical of most TCR beta V segments in an earlier analysis. In a later analysis, TCR beta V- and J-gene trimming was associated with a missense DCLRE1C variant.

The PCR ran on 60 Vbeta and 13 Jbeta primers. Sequencing used immunoSEQ multiplex PCR; TCRdb keeps in-frame clones, though not all of them. The data contain tens of thousands of clones, roughly 76% of them singletons. The clonotype was recovered from a woman aged 40 to 50 in good health and CMV-seronegative. The sample taken for sequencing was PBMCs. This chain connects TRBV7-2 to TRBJ2-7; 9 positions match TRBD2. CDR3 loop: CASSLIAGVVYEQYF. In DNA, the CDR3 is TGTGCCAGCAGCTTAATAGCGGGAGTAGTTTACGAGCAGTACTTC.